A single sample is the source of the 9 T cell receptor beta chains below, sequenced in a study of blood T cell repertoires in COVID-19. Some clones are missing from TCRdb's copy, which holds only in-frame ones; the method was immunoSEQ multiplex PCR. Among roughly 310,000 clones listed, about 89% were seen once. Sequenced: PBMCs or T cells enriched from blood (not recorded which). Receptors originate from a middle-aged woman who had recovered from COVID-19.

The chain has TRBV21-1 and TRBJ1-5; TRBD1, as called in the table, went unchecked against the DNA. TRBV21-1 is a pseudogene locus. The CDR3 spans 16 residues. CDR3 sequence (DNA): TGTGCCAGCAGCAAAGGCGGGACAGGGGTCAATCAGCCCCAGCATTTT. Translating gives CASSKGGTGVNQPQHF.

A word on this clone: At the DNA level, this CDR3 is encoded by other sequences in the same sample as well. This rearrangement joins TRBV30 to TRBJ1-1; no clear D gene. The germline V gene has CDR1 GTSNPN and CDR2 SVGIG (reference sequence). CDR3 length equals 12 residues. Trimming cost V 4 bases and J 0 bases, with 6 bases left between them. This chain's CDR3 is CAWNRVNTEAFF. CDR3 DNA sequence: TGTGCCTGGAATCGGGTGAACACTGAAGCTTTCTTT.

This chain connects TRBV5-4 to TRBJ2-2, with TRBD2 matching 10 bases. After removal of 4 bases from V and 6 bases from J, the junction contained 15 bases not matched to a gene. The CDR3 length is 18 residues. Germline CDR1 reads SGHNT; CDR2 reads YYREEE (reference sequence). CDR3 DNA: TGTGCCAGCAGCCCAGCCCAGAGGGGACTAGCGTCCCCCGGGGAGCTGTTTTTT. Translating it yields CASSPAQRGLASPGELFF.

The CDR3 DNA reads TGCGCCAGCAGCTTATGGACTAGCGGGGCCAGCTCCTACGAGCAGTACTTC. It specifies CASSLWTSGASSYEQYF. The gene calls are TRBV5-1 and TRBJ2-7; 12 bases map to TRBD2. Germline CDR1 reads SGHRS; CDR2 reads YFSETQ. V lost 2 bases and J lost 0; bases outside the gene matches: 6. This CDR3 is 17 amino acids long. The full variable domain, its missing parts supplied by reference TRBV5-1 and TRBJ2-7, is KAGVTQTPRYLIKTRGQQVTLSCSPISGHRSVSWYQQTPGQGLQFLFEYFSETQRNKGNFPGRFSGRQFSNSRSEMNVSTLELGDSALYLCASSLWTSGASSYEQYFGPGTRLTVT.

The chain joins TRBV7-2 to TRBJ2-1, with 10 bases fitting TRBD2. Trimming took 0 bases from V and 5 from J; bases not matched to a gene: 7. The V gene's germline CDR1 is SGHTA and CDR2 FQGNSA. CDR3 length equals 17 residues. The CDR3 DNA sequence: TGTGCCAGCAGCTTAGCCCCCGGAAGCGGGGGGGACAATGAGCAGTTCTTC. It specifies CASSLAPGSGGDNEQFF.

The gene calls are TRBV9 and TRBJ2-3; 9 bases match TRBD2. This CDR3 region has 16 residues. V was pared by 4 bases and J by 1 base, with 7 bases of the junction left unmatched. From germline, CDR1 is SGDLS and CDR2 YYNGEE. The CDR3 DNA reads as TGTGCCAGCAGCCCCCCCCCTAGCGGGGGCACAGATACGCAGTATTTT. Protein product: CASSPPPSGGTDTQYF.

This clone turned up a few times. The rearrangement joins TRBV15 to TRBJ1-5; 8 positions agree with TRBD1. This CDR3 has 15 amino acids. Germline V CDR1 and CDR2: LNHNV, YYDKDF (reference sequence). V shed 4 bases and J 1 base; nucleotides not matched to a gene: 3. CDR3 coding DNA: TGTGCCACCAGCACTAGGACAGGGAGCAATCAGCCCCAGCATTTT. Translating gives CATSTRTGSNQPQHF.

This chain connects TRBV5-4 to TRBJ2-3; 8 bases align to TRBD2. The V gene end was trimmed by 3 bases and the J gene end by 4 bases; junction bases not matched to a gene: 7. The CDR3 covers 15 residues. The germline V gene encodes CDR1 SGHNT and CDR2 YYREEE (reference sequence). The DNA of the CDR3 is TGTGCCAGCAGCTATTCCGGGACTAGATCAGATACGCAGTATTTT. Translating it yields CASSYSGTRSDTQYF.

The chain combines TRBV10-3 with TRBJ1-6, with TRBD1 matching over 8 bases. CDR3 length: 17 residues. Germline CDR1 ENHRY, CDR2 SYGVKD. The V gene end was trimmed by 0 bases and the J gene end by 3 bases; junction bases not matched to a gene: 4. Here the CDR3 DNA reads TGTGCCATCAGTGAGTCGGCAGGGGGCGTCTATAATTCACCCCTCCACTTT. This codes for CAISESAGGVYNSPLHF.